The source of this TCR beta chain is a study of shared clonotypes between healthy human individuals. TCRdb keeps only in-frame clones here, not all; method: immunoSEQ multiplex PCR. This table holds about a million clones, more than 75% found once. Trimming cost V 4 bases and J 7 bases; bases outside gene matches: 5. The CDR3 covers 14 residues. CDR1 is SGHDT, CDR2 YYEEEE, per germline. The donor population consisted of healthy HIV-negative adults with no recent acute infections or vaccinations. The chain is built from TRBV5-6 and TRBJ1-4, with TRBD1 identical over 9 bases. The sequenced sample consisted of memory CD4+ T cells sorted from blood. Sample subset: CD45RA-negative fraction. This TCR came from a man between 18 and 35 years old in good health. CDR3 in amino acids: CASSQGTGTEKLFF. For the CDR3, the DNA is TGTGCCAGCAGCCAGGGGACAGGGACTGAAAAACTGTTTTTT.